A single sample is the source of the 20 T cell receptor beta chains below, sequenced in a study of radiation and T cells in renal cell carcinoma. Stated time point: baseline pretreatment blood. Treatment indicated: 15 Gy SBRT to primary tumor, nephrectomy 4 weeks later. Measured with immunoSEQ multiplex PCR; TCRdb has only the in-frame clones, and not every one. Among 150,000 or so clones listed, about 85% were seen once. Material: blood, obtained from a patient whose treatment included radiotherapy and nephrectomy. The receptors stem from an older woman with renal cell carcinoma.

This chain uses TRBV25-1 with TRBJ2-1; TRBD2 might be the D (6 bases). CDR3 size: 13 residues. V was pared by 5 bases and J by 10 bases, with 15 bases between. The germline V gene has CDR1 MGHDK and CDR2 SYGVNS. This CDR3 is CASSTSSEGEQFF. DNA of the CDR3: TGTGCCAGCAGTACCTCCTCGGAGGGCGAGCAGTTCTTC. The complete variable domain, with remaining parts taken from reference TRBV25-1 and TRBJ2-1, reads EADIYQTPRYLVIGTGKKITLECSQTMGHDKMYWYQQDPGMELHLIHYSYGVNSTEKGDLSSESTVSRIRTEHFPLTLESARPSHTSQYLCASSTSSEGEQFFGPGTRLTVL.

This chain connects TRBV7-6 to TRBJ1-4, with D uncertain. V gave up 0 bases and J gave up 8 bases, with 13 bases separating them. CDR3 size: 15 residues. The V gene's germline CDR1 is SGHVS and CDR2 FNYEAQ. The CDR3 protein is CASSLAEKGWEKLFF. CDR3 nucleotides: TGTGCCAGCAGCTTAGCGGAGAAGGGTTGGGAAAAACTGTTTTTT.

The V and J genes are TRBV28 and TRBJ1-5; D remains unclear. The CDR3 covers 15 residues. V shed 1 base and J shed 0 bases, with 7 bases lying between them. Germline V gene data show CDR1 as MDHEN and CDR2 as SYDVKM. The CDR3 loop reads CASSLLALSNQPQHF. CDR3 bases: TGTGCCAGCAGTTTATTGGCACTTAGCAATCAGCCCCAGCATTTT.

The J gene is TRBJ1-3, the V gene TRBV6-1; a weak D match, TRBD1 (6 bases). CDR1 is MNHNS and CDR2 is SASEGT in the germline V gene. The CDR3 runs 13 residues. V gave up 5 bases and J gave up 3 bases, with 8 bases separating them. In DNA form, the CDR3 reads TGTGCCAGCAGTACAGGGTATGGAAACACCATATATTTT. This sequence encodes CASSTGYGNTIYF.

This chain joins TRBV7-2 and TRBJ2-4; TRBD1 aligns across 11 bases. CDR3 size: 14 residues. Germline V gene data show CDR1 as SGHTA and CDR2 as FQGNSA. The J segment lost 7 bases and the V segment lost 2 bases, leaving 1 base of the junction unmatched. CDR3 region: CASSLRDRGNIQYF. CDR3 bases: TGTGCCAGCAGCTTAAGGGACAGGGGGAACATTCAGTACTTC. The whole variable domain, filled in from reference TRBV7-2 and TRBJ2-4, reads GAGVSQSPSNKVTEKGKDVELRCDPISGHTALYWYRQSLGQGLEFLIYFQGNSAPDKSGLPSDRFSAERTGGSVSTLTIQRTQQEDSAVYLCASSLRDRGNIQYFGAGTRLSVL.

This clone was found once. Other DNA sequences of this sample code for an identical CDR3. The chain is built from TRBV5-4 and TRBJ2-3; D remains ambiguous. CDR3 length: 13 amino acids. Germline CDR1 SGHNT, CDR2 YYREEE (reference sequence). With 1 base removed from V and 3 bases from J, the gap between germline ends came to 6 bases. The CDR3 nucleotides are TGTGCCAGCAGCTTGCGTGGGACAGATACGCAGTATTTT. Its protein is CASSLRGTDTQYF. Complete variable domain (other parts from reference TRBV5-4 and TRBJ2-3): ETGVTQSPTHLIKTRGQQVTLRCSSQSGHNTVSWYQQALGQGPQFIFQYYREEENGRGNFPPRFSGLQFPNYSSELNVNALELDDSALYLCASSLRGTDTQYFGPGTRLTVL.

This rearrangement joins TRBV18 to TRBJ1-5; no clear D gene. This CDR3 has 16 residues. CDR1 and CDR2 (germline): KGHSH, LQKENI. Trimming cost V 3 bases and J 1 base, with 13 bases left between them. In DNA, the CDR3 is TGTGCCAGCTCACCGGTGGGAGGCAGGAGCAATCAGCCCCAGCATTTT. Translation gives CASSPVGGRSNQPQHF. The entire variable domain, with the rest obtained from reference TRBV18 and TRBJ1-5, is as follows: NAGVMQNPRHLVRRRGQEARLRCSPMKGHSHVYWYRQLPEEGLKFMVYLQKENIIDESGMPKERFSAEFPKEGPSILRIQQVVRGDSAAYFCASSPVGGRSNQPQHFGDGTRLSIL.

This rearrangement joins TRBV7-3 to TRBJ1-1; D is undetermined. Trimming left V 2 bases short and J 0 bases short, with 22 bases between. Germline values: CDR1 SGHTA, CDR2 FQGTGA. The CDR3 loop spans 19 amino acids. The CDR3 nucleotides are TGTGCCAGCAGCTTATTCGATTTTATGGCAGGAGACATGAACACTGAAGCTTTCTTT. It specifies CASSLFDFMAGDMNTEAFF. Based on the CDR3 plus reference TRBV7-3 and TRBJ1-1, the full variable domain is GAGVSQTPSNKVTEKGKYVELRCDPISGHTALYWYRQSLGQGPEFLIYFQGTGAADDSGLPNDRFFAVRPEGSVSTLKIQRTERGDSAVYLCASSLFDFMAGDMNTEAFFGQGTRLTVV.

The V call is TRBV25-1, the J call TRBJ1-1; 10 bases agree with TRBD1. Looked up from germline, CDR1 is MGHDK and CDR2 is SYGVNS. The CDR3 extends over 13 amino acids. J lost 8 bases, V lost 7 bases, and 7 bases had no gene match. The CDR3 nucleotides are TGTGCCAGCACCGTAAGACAGGGGGCGGAAGCTTTCTTT. Translating gives CASTVRQGAEAFF.

V is TRBV7-8 and J is TRBJ1-5; D may be TRBD1 (6 bases). Germline CDR1 is SGHVS and CDR2 is FQNEAQ. This CDR3 region has 15 residues. The V and J ends lost 1 base and 4 bases respectively, with 11 bases between them. CDR3 in DNA: TGTGCCAGCAGCTTAGGTCGGACAGCGAATCAGCCCCAGCATTTT. Protein: CASSLGRTANQPQHF.

This chain connects TRBV6-1 to TRBJ1-2; weak D call: TRBD1 (6 bases). Germline loops: CDR1 MNHNS, CDR2 SASEGT. Trimming pared 2 bases from V and 6 bases from J, leaving 16 bases between. The CDR3 loop spans 15 amino acids. For the CDR3, the DNA is TGTGCCAGCAGTGAATCTTCGGGGGGGCAGGATGGCTACACCTTC. Its protein product is CASSESSGGQDGYTF.

In DNA form, the CDR3 reads TGTGCCAGCAGTTACTCGAGTCGGGTTCCGTACGAGCAGTACTTC. This gives the protein CASSYSSRVPYEQYF. The genes are TRBV6-5 and TRBJ2-7; D unresolved. Germline V CDR1 and CDR2: MNHEY, SVGAGI. Trimming took 0 bases from V and 4 from J, leaving 13 bases between them. The length of the CDR3 is 15 residues.

This clone was counted a few times. The chain couples TRBV19 to TRBJ1-1; D might be TRBD1 (5 bases). Trimming shortened V by 3 bases and J by 0 bases, and 8 bases separated the two germline ends. Germline CDR1 LNHDA, CDR2 SQIVND (reference sequence). The CDR3 has 14 residues. The CDR3 is CASSIWGLNTEAFF. In nucleotides, the CDR3 is TGTGCCAGTAGTATTTGGGGGTTGAACACTGAAGCTTTCTTT.

This clone came up a few times. The rearrangement joins TRBV19 to TRBJ1-6; 7 bases fit TRBD1. The length of the CDR3 is 13 residues. CDR1 and CDR2 from the germline V gene are LNHDA and SQIVND (reference sequence). V trimming: 5 bases; J trimming: 11 bases; junction bases outside the gene matches: 6. The CDR3 DNA reads TGTGCCAGTAGTGTCGACAGGGTGGCACCCCTCCACTTT. Translated: CASSVDRVAPLHF.

This chain links TRBV5-1 with TRBJ1-1; no clear D gene. V was shortened by 5 bases and J by 1 base, with 12 bases between the two germline ends. This CDR3 is 14 amino acids long. Per germline, CDR1 SGHRS and CDR2 YFSETQ. The CDR3 DNA follows: TGCGCCAGCAGTAAAGACGGTACGAACACTGAAGCTTTCTTT. Amino acid sequence: CASSKDGTNTEAFF.

The chain links TRBV10-3 to TRBJ2-3; the match to TRBD2 covers 9 bases. CDR3 length equals 14 residues. CDR1 ENHRY and CDR2 SYGVKD come from the germline V gene. Germline trimming cut 4 bases from V and 3 bases from J; bases unmatched to any gene: 2. In nucleotides, the CDR3 is TGTGCCATCAGTGTTAGCGGGGGTACAGATACGCAGTATTTT. Translating gives CAISVSGGTDTQYF.

V usage is TRBV7-6 and J usage is TRBJ2-7; possibly TRBD1 for D (6 bases). This CDR3 spans 12 amino acids. The germline V and J ends were trimmed by 3 bases and 3 bases, with 6 bases remaining between them. Germline values: CDR1 SGHVS, CDR2 FNYEAQ. CDR3 coding DNA: TGTGCCAGCAGCTTCAGGGGCTACGAGCAGTACTTC. Its protein product is CASSFRGYEQYF.

Comment on this clone: The junction and the germline gene differ at one end; a read error may be behind it. The chain has TRBV7-7 and TRBJ2-1, with D possibly matching TRBD1 (5 bases). Germline CDR1 reads SSHAT; CDR2 reads FNYEAQ (reference sequence). The CDR3 sequence is 13 residues long. The CDR3 loop reads CASSLGVKNEQFF. CDR3 bases: TGTGCTAGCAGCTTAGGGGTTAAAAATGAGCAGTTCTTC.

The chain carries TRBV9 and TRBJ2-5, with TRBD2 as a possible D gene (5 bases). The germline V gene encodes CDR1 SGDLS and CDR2 YYNGEE. With 4 bases removed from V and 2 bases from J, the gap between germline ends came to 9 bases. The CDR3 length is 13 residues. For the CDR3, the DNA is TGTGCCAGCAGCCCCCAGCGGCAAGAGACCCAGTACTTC. This codes for CASSPQRQETQYF. The whole variable domain, remainder taken from reference TRBV9 and TRBJ2-5, is DSGVTQTPKHLITATGQRVTLRCSPRSGDLSVYWYQQSLDQGLQFLIQYYNGEERAKGNILERFSAQQFPDLHSELNLSSLELGDSALYFCASSPQRQETQYFGPGTRLLVL.

The CDR3 loop reads CASSPRSSYEQYF. As DNA, the CDR3 is TGTGCCAGCAGCCCCCGCAGCTCCTACGAGCAGTACTTC. This chain joins TRBV5-4 and TRBJ2-5; no clear D. Gene TRBJ2-7 matches the end of the DNA better, so the J call may be wrong. This CDR3 has 13 residues. Germline CDR1 is SGHNT and CDR2 is YYREEE (reference sequence).